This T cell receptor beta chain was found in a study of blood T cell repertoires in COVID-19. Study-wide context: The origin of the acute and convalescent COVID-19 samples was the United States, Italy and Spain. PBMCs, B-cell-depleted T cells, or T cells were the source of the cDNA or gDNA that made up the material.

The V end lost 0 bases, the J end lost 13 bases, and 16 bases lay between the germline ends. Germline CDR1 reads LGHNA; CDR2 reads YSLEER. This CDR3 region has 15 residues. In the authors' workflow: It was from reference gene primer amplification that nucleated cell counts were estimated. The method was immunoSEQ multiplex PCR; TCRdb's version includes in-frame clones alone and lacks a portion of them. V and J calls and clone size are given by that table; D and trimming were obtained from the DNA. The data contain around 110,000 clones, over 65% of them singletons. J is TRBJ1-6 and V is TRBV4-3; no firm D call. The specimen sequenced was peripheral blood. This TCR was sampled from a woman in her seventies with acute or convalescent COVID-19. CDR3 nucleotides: TGCGCCAGCAGCCAAGAAGGACGGTCGAGGGATCCCCTCCACTTT. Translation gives CASSQEGRSRDPLHF.